The clone carrying this T cell receptor (beta chain) showed up just a few times. The antigen remains unidentified. The entry originates in a study of cytomegalovirus exposure and HLA in healthy donors. Overall study findings and caveats: The authors considered a cluster of highly shared sequence variants likely to be a sequencing artifact.

The PCR used 60 Vbeta and 13 Jbeta primers. The assay was immunoSEQ multiplex PCR, and TCRdb's table has in-frame clones only and misses some. The profile shows about 60,000 clones, 73% of them singletons. The V gene's germline CDR1 is SQVTM and CDR2 ANQGSEA. The CDR3 consists of 12 residues. V lost 3 bases and J lost 6; bases outside the gene matches: 4. The chain recombines TRBV29-1 with TRBJ2-7, with TRBD1 matching 8 bases. The sequence derives from a man aged 50 or older in good health and CMV-seronegative. The sequenced sample consisted of PBMCs. CDR3 nucleotide sequence: TGCAGCGTTGAGGTGACAGGGGTCGAGCAGTACTTC. Encoded protein: CSVEVTGVEQYF.